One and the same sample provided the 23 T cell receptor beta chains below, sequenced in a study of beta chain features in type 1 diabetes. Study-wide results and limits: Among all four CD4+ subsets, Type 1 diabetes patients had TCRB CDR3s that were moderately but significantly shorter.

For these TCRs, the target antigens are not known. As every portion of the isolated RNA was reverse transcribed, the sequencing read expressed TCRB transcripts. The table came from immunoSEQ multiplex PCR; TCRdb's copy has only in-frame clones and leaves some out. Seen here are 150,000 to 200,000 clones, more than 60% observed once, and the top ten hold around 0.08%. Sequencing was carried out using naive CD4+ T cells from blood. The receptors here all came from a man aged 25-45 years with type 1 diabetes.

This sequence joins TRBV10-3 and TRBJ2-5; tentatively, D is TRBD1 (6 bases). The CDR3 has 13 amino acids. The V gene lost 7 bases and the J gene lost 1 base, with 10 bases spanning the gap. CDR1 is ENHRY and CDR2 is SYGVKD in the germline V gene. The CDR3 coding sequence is TGTGCCATCAATACAGGGACCCAAGAGACCCAGTACTTC. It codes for CAINTGTQETQYF.

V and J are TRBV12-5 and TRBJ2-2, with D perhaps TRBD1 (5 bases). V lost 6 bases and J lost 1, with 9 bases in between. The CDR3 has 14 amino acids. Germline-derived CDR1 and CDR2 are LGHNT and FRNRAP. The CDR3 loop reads CASGADRNTGELFF. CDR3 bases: TGTGCTAGTGGCGCTGACAGGAACACCGGGGAGCTGTTTTTT.

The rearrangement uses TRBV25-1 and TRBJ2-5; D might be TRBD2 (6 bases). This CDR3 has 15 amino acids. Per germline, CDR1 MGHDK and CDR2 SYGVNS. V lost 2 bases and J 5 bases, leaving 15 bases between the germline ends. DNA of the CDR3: TGTGCCAGCAGTGAAGGAGGCCTAGGGAGGGAGACCCAGTACTTC. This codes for CASSEGGLGRETQYF.

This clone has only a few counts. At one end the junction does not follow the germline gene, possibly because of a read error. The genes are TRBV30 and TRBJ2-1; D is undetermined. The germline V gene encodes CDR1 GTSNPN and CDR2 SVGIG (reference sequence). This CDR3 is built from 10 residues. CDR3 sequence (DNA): TGTGCCTGGAGTGTAGGCTCCTTGGTCTTC. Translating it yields CAWSVGSLVF.

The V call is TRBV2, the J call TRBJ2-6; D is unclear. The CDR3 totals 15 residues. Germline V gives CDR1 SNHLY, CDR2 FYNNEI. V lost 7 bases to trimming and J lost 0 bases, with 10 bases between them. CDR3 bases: TGTGCCAGCAAGGCAGGAATCTCTGGGGCCAACGTCCTGACTTTC. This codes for CASKAGISGANVLTF.

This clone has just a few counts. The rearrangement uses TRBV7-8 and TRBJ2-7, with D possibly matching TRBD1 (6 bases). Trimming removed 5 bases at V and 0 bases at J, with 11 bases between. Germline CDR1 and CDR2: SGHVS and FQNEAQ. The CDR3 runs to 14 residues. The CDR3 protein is CASSSQTGSYEQYF. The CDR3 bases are TGTGCCAGCAGCAGTCAGACAGGCTCCTACGAGCAGTACTTC. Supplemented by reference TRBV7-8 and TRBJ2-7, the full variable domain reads GAGVSQSPRYKVAKRGQDVALRCDPISGHVSLFWYQQALGQGPEFLTYFQNEAQLDKSGLPSDRFFAERPEGSVSTLKIQRTQQEDSAVYLCASSSQTGSYEQYFGPGTRLTVT.

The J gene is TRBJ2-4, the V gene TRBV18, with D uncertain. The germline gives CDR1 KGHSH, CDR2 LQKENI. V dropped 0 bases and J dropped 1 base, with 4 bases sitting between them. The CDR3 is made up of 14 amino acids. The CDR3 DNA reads TGTGCCAGCTCACCACCCGGGGCCAAAAACATTCAGTACTTC. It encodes CASSPPGAKNIQYF.

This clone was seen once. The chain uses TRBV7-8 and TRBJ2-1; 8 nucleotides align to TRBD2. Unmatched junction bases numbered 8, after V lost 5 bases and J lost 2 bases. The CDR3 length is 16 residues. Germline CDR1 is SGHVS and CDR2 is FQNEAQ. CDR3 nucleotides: TGTGCCAGCAGCCAACTTTCAGCGGGGGCCTACAATGAGCAGTTCTTC. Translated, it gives CASSQLSAGAYNEQFF.

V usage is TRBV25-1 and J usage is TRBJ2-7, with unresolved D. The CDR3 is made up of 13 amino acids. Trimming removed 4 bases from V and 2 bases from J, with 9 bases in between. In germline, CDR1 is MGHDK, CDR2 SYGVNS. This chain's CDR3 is CASSVPATYEQYF. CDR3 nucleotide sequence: TGTGCCAGCAGTGTTCCAGCAACCTACGAGCAGTACTTC.

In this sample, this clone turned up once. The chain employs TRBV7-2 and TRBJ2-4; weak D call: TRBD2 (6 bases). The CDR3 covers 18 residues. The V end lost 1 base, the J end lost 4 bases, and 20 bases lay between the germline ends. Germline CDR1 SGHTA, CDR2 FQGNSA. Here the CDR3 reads CASSLDPASVGVKNIQYF. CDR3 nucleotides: TGTGCCAGCAGCTTAGACCCGGCTAGCGTTGGGGTTAAAAACATTCAGTACTTC.

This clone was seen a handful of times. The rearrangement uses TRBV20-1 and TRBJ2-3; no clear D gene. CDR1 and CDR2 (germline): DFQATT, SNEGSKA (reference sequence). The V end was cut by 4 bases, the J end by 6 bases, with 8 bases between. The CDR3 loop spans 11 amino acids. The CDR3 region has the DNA TGCAGTGCTAACTGGTTGGATACGCAGTATTTT. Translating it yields CSANWLDTQYF.

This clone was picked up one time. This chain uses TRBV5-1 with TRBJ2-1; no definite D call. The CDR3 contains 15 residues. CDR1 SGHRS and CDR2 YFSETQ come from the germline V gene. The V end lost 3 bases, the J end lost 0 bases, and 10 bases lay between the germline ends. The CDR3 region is CASSSITASYNEQFF. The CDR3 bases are TGCGCCAGCAGCTCTATCACGGCCTCCTACAATGAGCAGTTCTTC.

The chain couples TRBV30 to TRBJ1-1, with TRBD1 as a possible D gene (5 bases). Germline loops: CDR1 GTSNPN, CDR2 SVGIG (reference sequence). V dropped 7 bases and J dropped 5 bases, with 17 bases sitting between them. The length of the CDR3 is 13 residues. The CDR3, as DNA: TGTGCCTTTTGGAGGGGAGTGGGTACTGAAGCTTTCTTT. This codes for CAFWRGVGTEAFF.

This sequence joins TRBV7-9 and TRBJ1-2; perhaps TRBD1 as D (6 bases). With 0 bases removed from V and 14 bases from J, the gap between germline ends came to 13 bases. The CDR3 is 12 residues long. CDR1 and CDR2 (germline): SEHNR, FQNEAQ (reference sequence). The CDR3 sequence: CASSLAGDRLTF. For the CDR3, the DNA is TGTGCCAGCAGCTTAGCGGGAGACAGGCTGACCTTC.

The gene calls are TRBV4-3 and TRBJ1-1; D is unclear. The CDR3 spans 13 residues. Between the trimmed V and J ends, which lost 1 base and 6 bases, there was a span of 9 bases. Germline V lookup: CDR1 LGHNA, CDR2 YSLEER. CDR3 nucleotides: TGCGCCAGCAGCCAAGTTAGCGTCTCTGAAGCTTTCTTT. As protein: CASSQVSVSEAFF.

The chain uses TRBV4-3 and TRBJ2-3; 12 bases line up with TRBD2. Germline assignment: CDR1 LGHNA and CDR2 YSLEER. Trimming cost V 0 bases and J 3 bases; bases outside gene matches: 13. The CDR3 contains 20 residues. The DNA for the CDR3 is TGCGCCAGCAGCCAAGAGCATCGGACTAGCGGGGCCCTGGGGACAGATACGCAGTATTTT. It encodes CASSQEHRTSGALGTDTQYF.

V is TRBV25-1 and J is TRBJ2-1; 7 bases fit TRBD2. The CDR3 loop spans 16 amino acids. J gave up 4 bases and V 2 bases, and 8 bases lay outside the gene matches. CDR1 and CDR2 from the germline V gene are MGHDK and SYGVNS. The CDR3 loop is CASSERRLAEYNEQFF. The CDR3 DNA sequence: TGTGCCAGCAGTGAACGACGTCTAGCGGAGTACAATGAGCAGTTCTTC.

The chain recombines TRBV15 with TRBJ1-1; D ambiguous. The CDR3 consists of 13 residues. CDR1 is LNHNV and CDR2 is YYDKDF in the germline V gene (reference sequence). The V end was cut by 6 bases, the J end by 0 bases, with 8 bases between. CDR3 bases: TGTGCCACCAGATGGTCCATGAACACTGAAGCTTTCTTT. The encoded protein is CATRWSMNTEAFF.

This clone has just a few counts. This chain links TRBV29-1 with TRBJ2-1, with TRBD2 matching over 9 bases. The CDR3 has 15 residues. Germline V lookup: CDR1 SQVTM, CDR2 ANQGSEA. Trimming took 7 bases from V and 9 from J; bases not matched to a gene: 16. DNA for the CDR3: TGCAGCGCTGTGCCCGGCGGGACTAGCAGGGCTGAGCAGTTCTTC. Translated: CSAVPGGTSRAEQFF.

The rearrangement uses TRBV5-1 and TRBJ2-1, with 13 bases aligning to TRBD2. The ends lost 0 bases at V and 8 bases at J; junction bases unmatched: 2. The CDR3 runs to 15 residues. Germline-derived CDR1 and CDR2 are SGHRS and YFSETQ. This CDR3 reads CASSLGTSGGDEQFF. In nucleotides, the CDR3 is TGCGCCAGCAGCTTGGGGACTAGCGGGGGCGATGAGCAGTTCTTC.

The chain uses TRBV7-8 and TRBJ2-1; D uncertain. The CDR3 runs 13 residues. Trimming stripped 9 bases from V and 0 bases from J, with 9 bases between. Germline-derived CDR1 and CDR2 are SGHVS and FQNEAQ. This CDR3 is CASAWGSYNEQFF. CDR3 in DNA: TGTGCCAGTGCCTGGGGCTCCTACAATGAGCAGTTCTTC.

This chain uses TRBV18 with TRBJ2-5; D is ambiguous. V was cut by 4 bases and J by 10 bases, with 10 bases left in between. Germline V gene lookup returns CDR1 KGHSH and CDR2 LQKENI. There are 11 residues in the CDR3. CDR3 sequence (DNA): TGTGCCAGCTCACAGGGCGAGGACCAGTACTTC. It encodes CASSQGEDQYF.

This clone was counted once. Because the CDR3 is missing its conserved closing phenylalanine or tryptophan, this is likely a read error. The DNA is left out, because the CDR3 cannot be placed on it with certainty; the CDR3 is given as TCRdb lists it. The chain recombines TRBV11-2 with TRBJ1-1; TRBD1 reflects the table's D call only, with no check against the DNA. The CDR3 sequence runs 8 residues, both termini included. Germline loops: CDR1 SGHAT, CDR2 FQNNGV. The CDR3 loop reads CASSLWGL.